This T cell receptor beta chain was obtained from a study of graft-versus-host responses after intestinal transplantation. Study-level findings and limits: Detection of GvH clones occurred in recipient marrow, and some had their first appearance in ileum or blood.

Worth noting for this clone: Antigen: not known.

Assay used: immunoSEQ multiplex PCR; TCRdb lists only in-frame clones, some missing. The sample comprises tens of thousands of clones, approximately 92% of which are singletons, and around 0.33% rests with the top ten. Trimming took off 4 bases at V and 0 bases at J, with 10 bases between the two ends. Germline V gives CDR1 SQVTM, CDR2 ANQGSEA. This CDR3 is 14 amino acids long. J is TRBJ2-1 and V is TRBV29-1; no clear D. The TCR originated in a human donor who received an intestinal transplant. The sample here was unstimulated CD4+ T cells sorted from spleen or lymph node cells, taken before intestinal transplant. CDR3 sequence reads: CSVVPHTSYNEQFF. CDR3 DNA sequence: TGCAGCGTTGTCCCGCATACCTCCTACAATGAGCAGTTCTTC.